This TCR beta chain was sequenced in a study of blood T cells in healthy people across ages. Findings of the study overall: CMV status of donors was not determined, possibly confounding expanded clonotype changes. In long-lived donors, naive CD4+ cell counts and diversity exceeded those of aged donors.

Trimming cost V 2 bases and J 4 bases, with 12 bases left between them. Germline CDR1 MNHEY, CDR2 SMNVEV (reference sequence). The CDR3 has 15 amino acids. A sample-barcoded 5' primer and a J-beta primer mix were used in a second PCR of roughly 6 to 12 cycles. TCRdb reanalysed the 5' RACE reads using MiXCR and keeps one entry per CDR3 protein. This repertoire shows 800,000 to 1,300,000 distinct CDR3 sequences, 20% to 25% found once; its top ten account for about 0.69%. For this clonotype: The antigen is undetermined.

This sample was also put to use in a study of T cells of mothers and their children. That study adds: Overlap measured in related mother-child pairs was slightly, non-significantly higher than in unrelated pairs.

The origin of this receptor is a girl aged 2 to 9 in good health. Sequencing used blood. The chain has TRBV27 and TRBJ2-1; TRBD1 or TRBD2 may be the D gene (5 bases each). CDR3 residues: CASSLPRDGYNEQFF. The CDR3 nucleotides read TGTGCCAGCAGTTTACCCCGGGACGGTTACAATGAGCAGTTCTTC.